The entry below gives a single T cell receptor (beta chain) sequence along with its context. The entry originates in a study of tumor and adjacent non-tumor tissue in lung cancer. This CDR3 spans 12 amino acids. The J segment lost 14 bases and the V segment lost 1 base, leaving 5 bases of the junction unmatched. TCRbeta libraries were built with three rounds of nested PCR, modified from ARM-PCR. TCRdb analysed the multiplex PCR reads with MiXCR anew, one entry per CDR3 protein. The table records approximately 100,000 distinct CDR3 sequences, roughly 60% of them present only once. RNA was extracted from bulk tissue without any cell sorting. Distant lung tissue was collected more than 3 cm away from the tumor edge.

The chain links TRBV12-3 or TRBV12-4 to TRBJ2-1, with TRBD1 matching over 7 bases. Specimen: distant non-tumor lung tissue. The source of this sequence is a young man with non-small cell lung cancer. The CDR3 region is CASSLGQGEEFF. The CDR3 DNA reads as TGTGCCAGCAGTTTAGGACAGGGTGAAGAGTTCTTC.